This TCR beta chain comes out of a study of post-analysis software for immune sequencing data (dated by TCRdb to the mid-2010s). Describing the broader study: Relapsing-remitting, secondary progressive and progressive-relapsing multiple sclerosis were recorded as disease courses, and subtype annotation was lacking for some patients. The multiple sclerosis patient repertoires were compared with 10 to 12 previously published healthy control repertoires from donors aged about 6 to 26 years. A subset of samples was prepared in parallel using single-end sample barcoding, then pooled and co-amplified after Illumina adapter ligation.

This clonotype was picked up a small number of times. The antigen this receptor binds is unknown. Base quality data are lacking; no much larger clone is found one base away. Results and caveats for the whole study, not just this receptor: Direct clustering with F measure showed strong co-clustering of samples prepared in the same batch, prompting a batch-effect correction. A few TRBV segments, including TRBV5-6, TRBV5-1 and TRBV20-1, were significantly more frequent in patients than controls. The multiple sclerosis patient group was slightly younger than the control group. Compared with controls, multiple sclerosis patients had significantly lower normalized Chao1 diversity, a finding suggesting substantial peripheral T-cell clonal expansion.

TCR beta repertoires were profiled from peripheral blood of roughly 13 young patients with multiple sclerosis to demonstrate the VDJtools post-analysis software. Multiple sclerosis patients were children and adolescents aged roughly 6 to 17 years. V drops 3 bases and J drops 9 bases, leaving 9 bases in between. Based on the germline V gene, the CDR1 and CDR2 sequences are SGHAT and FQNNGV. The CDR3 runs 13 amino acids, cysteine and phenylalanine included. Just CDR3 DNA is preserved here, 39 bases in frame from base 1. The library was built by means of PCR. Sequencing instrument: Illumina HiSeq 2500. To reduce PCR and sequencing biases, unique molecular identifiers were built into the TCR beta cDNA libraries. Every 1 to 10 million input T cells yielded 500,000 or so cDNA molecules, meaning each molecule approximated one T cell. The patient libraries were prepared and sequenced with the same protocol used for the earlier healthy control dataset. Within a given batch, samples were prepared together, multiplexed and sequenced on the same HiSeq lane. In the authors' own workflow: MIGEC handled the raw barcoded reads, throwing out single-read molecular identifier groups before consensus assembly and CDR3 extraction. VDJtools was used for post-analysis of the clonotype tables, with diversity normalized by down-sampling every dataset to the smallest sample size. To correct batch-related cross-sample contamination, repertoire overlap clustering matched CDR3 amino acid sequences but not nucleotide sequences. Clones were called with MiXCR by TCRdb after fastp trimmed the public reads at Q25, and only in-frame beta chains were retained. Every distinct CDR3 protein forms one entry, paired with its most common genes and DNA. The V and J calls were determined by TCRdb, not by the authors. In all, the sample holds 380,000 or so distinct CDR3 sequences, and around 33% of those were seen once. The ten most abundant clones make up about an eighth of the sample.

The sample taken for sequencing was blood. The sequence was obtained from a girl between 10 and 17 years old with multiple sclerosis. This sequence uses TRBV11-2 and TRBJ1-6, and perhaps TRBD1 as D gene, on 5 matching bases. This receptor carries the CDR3 CASSFQGGSPLHF. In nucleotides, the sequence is TGTGCCAGCAGCTTCCAGGGAGGTTCACCCCTCCACTTT.